This T cell receptor beta chain came from a study of T-cell reconstitution after alpha-beta-depleted transplantation in children listed by TCRdb under 2016. Looking at the study overall: Using TCR repertoire profiling, the study followed T-cell immune reconstitution in a quantitative way in children after TCRalphabeta/CD19-depleted allogeneic hematopoietic cell transplantation.

This clonotype was seen a few times. Its antigen has not been determined. The record has no base qualities; no much larger clone is one base away. The V end loses 0 bases and the J end loses 1 base, and a stretch of 9 bases separates them. From the cysteine up to the phenylalanine, the CDR3 has a length of 16 residues. Only the CDR3 part of the read is kept: 48 bases, read in frame from the first base. The germline V gene provides CDR1 SGHTA and CDR2 FQGNSA. The library was generated by PCR. Sequencing took place on an Illumina HiSeq 2500. Molecular barcoding was employed in the preparation of TCR libraries, with unique molecular identifiers being used to normalize TCRbeta repertoire quantification. TCRdb itself trimmed the public reads at Q25 with fastp, ran MiXCR and retained productive beta chains. Rows with a matching CDR3 protein are joined into one entry that keeps the most common DNA and genes. This sample comprises around 480,000 distinct CDR3 sequences, 32% of them detected only once. The ten largest clones represent about 2.3% of the sample.

The sample consisted of PBMCs from the stem cell graft donor, taken from the stem cell graft. The sequence came from a human donor who donated a stem cell graft to a child with aplastic anemia. The chain was built from TRBV7-2 and TRBJ2-2, with the D gene not confidently named. The nucleotide sequence is TGTGCCAGCAGCTTAGCAGGGCCTCAGAACACCGGGGAGCTGTTTTTT. Its protein product is CASSLAGPQNTGELFF.